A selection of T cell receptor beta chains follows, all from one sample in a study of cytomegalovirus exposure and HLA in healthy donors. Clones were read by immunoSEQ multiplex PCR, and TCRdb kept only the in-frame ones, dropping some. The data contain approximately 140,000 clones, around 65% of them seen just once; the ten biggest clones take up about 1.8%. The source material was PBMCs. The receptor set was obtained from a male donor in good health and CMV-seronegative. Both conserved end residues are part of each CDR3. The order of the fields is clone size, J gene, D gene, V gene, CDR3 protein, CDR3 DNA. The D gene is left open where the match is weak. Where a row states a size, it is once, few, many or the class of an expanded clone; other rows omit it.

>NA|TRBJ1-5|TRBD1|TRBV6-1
CASSVVGTGGAIYTQPQHF
TGTGCCAGCAGTGTTGTTGGGACAGGGGGCGCGATCTACACTCAGCCCCAGCATTTT
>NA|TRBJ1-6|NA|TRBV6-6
CASSYLGVGGSPLHF
TGTGCCAGCAGTTACTTGGGGGTTGGGGGCTCACCCCTCCACTTT
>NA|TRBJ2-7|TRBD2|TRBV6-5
CASSFSGGAGEQYF
TGTGCCAGCAGTTTTAGCGGGGGGGCAGGGGAGCAGTACTTC
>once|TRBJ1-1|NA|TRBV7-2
CASSEYRSNTEAFF
TGTGCCAGCAGCGAATACAGGAGCAACACTGAAGCTTTCTTT
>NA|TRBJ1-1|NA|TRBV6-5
CASSDRTEAFF
TGTGCCAGCAGTGACAGGACTGAAGCTTTCTTT
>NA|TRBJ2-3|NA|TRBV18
CASSPPGGDTDTQYF
TGTGCCAGCTCACCACCTGGCGGAGACACAGATACGCAGTATTTT
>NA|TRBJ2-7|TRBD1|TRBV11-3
CASSEGSGQGTGEQYF
TGTGCCAGCAGCGAGGGGTCGGGACAGGGGACTGGAGAGCAGTACTTC
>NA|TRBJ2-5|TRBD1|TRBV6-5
CASSYGAGQGVETQYF
TGTGCCAGCAGTTATGGGGCCGGACAGGGTGTGGAGACCCAGTACTTC
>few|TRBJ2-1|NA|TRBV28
CASVRGSSYNEQFF
TGTGCCAGCGTACGGGGGAGCTCCTACAATGAGCAGTTCTTC
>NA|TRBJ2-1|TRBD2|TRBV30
CAWSPGLGNEQFF
TGTGCCTGGAGTCCGGGACTAGGCAATGAGCAGTTCTTC
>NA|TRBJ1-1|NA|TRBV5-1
CASSLRGYGSFEAFF
TGCGCCAGCAGCTTGAGAGGGTATGGGAGTTTTGAAGCTTTCTTT
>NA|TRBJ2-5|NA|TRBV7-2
CASSLDRFKTQYF
TGTGCCAGCAGCCTCGACAGGTTTAAGACCCAGTACTTC
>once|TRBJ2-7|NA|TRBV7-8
CASSPLEEQYF
TGTGCCAGCAGCCCCTTAGAGGAGCAGTACTTC
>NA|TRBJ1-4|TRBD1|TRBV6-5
CASRPTGSHRKLFF
TGTGCCAGCAGACCGACAGGGTCTCACCGAAAACTGTTTTTT
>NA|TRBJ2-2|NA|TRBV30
CAWRRWQSTGELFF
TGTGCCTGGAGACGATGGCAGTCCACCGGGGAGCTGTTTTTT
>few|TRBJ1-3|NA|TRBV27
CASSFSGAGNTIYF
TGTGCCAGCAGTTTTTCAGGGGCTGGAAACACCATATATTTT
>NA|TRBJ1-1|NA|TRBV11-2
CASSLDPGTNTEAFF
TGTGCCAGCAGCTTAGATCCAGGAACGAACACTGAAGCTTTCTTT
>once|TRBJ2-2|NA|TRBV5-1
CASSFLGGQPTGELFF
TGCGCCAGCAGCTTCCTCGGCGGGCAGCCAACCGGGGAGCTGTTTTTT
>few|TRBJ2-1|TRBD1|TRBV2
CASRSRDRNYNEQFF
TGTGCCAGCAGAAGCCGGGACAGGAACTACAATGAGCAGTTCTTC
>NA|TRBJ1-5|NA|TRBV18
CASSPGAGRSNQPQHF
TGTGCCAGCTCTCCCGGGGCGGGGCGAAGCAATCAGCCCCAGCATTTT
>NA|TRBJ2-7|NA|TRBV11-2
CASSLYPTGEQYF
TGTGCCAGCAGCTTATATCCGACGGGGGAGCAGTACTTC
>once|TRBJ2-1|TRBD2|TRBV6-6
CASSYGGGSYNEQFF
TGTGCCAGCAGTTACGGCGGGGGCTCCTACAATGAGCAGTTCTTC
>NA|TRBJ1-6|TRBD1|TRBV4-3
CASSQELTGEGSPLPF
TGCGCCAGCAGCCAAGAGCTGACAGGGGAGGGTTCACCCCTCCCCTTT
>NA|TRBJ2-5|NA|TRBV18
CASSPGQGRETQYF
TGTGCCAGCTCACCAGGCCAGGGTAGGGAGACCCAGTACTTC
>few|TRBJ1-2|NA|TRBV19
CASNTGPLDGYTF
TGTGCCAGTAACACAGGGCCCTTGGATGGCTACACCTTC
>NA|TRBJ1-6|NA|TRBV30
CAWSHRDGSPLHF
TGTGCCTGGAGTCACAGGGATGGGTCACCCCTCCACTTT
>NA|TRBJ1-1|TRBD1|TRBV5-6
CASSPTGGYTEAFF
TGTGCCAGCAGCCCGACAGGGGGGTACACTGAAGCTTTCTTT
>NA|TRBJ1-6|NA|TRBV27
CASSLLMMEGRADLPLHF
TGTGCCAGCAGTTTACTCATGATGGAGGGCAGGGCCGACCTTCCCCTCCACTTT
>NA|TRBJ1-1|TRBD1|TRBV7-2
CASSLVGTGVNTEAFF
TGTGCCAGCAGCTTAGTGGGGACAGGGGTCAACACTGAAGCTTTCTTT
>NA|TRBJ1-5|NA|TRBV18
CASSPPGGSNQPQHF
TGTGCCAGCTCACCACCCGGGGGAAGCAATCAGCCCCAGCATTTT
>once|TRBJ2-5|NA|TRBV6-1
CASSDWRGETQYF
TGTGCCAGCAGTGACTGGCGGGGAGAGACCCAGTACTTC
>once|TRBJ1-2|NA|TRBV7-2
CASSLAIQSNYGYTF
TGTGCCAGCAGCTTAGCGATCCAGTCTAACTATGGCTACACCTTC
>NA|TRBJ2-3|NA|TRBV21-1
CASSKGPGGEADTQYF
TGTGCCAGCAGCAAAGGTCCAGGGGGAGAGGCAGATACGCAGTATTTT
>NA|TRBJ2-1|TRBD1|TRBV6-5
CASSTGTGNNEQFF
TGTGCCAGCAGTACAGGGACAGGTAACAATGAGCAGTTCTTC
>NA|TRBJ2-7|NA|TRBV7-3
CASSSAGADEQYF
TGTGCCAGCAGCTCCGCGGGGGCGGACGAGCAGTACTTC
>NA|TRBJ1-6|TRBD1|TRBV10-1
CASITGTGATPLHF
TGCGCCAGCATTACCGGGACAGGGGCAACACCCCTCCACTTT
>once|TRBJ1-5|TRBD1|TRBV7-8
CASRQDRGGSQPQHF
TGTGCCAGCAGGCAGGACAGGGGAGGAAGTCAGCCCCAGCATTTT
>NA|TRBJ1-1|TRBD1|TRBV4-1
CASRLVDGQGAFRTEAFF
TGCGCCAGCAGGCTTGTCGACGGACAGGGGGCTTTTCGGACTGAAGCTTTCTTT
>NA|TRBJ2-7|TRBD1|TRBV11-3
CASSLGGQVYEQYF
TGTGCCAGCAGCTTGGGGGGACAGGTCTACGAGCAGTACTTC
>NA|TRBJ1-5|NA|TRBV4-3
CASSQLTGSNQPQHF
TGCGCCAGCAGCCAATTAACAGGGAGCAATCAGCCCCAGCATTTT
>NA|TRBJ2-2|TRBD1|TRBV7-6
CASSLHATGATGELFF
TGTGCCAGCAGCTTACATGCGACAGGGGCGACCGGGGAGCTGTTTTTT
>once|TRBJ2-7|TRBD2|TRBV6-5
CASSSRSGGAYEQYF
TGTGCCAGCAGTTCCAGGAGCGGGGGGGCCTACGAGCAGTACTTC
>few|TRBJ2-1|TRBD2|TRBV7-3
CASSRGAGGQNEQFF
TGTGCCAGCTCGCGGGGGGCGGGGGGGCAAAATGAGCAGTTCTTC
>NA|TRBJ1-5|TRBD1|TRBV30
CAWSRTGGQPQHF
TGTGCCTGGAGTCGGACAGGGGGACAGCCCCAGCATTTT
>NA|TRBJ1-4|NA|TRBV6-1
CASSEFIATNEKLFF
TGTGCCAGCAGTGAATTTATAGCAACTAATGAAAAACTGTTTTTT
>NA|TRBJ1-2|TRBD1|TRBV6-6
CASNDQGAGYGYPF
TGTGCCAGCAACGACCAGGGGGCCGGCTATGGCTACCCCTTC
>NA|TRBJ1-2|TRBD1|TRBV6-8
CASSYPDRDYGYTF
TGTGCCAGCAGTTACCCGGACAGGGACTATGGCTACACCTTC
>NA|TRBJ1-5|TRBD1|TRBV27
CASSHMGQGSNQPQHF
TGTGCCAGCAGCCATATGGGACAGGGGAGCAATCAGCCCCAGCATTTT
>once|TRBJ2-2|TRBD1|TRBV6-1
CASRVDRDPGGELFF
TGTGCCAGCAGAGTAGACAGGGACCCAGGTGGGGAGCTGTTTTTT